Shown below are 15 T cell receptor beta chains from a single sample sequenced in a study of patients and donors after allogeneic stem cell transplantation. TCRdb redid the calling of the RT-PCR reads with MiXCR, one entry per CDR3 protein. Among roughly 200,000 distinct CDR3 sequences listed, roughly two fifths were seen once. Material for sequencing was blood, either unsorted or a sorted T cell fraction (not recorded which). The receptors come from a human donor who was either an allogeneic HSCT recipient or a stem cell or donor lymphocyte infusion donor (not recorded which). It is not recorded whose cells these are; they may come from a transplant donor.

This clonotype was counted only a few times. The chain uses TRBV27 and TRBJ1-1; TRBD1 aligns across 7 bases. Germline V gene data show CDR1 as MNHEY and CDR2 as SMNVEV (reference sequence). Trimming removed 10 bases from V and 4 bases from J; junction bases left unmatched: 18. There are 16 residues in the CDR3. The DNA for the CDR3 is TGTGCCACTAGAATCAGGACAGGATGGTATCTCACTGAAGCTTTCTTT. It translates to CATRIRTGWYLTEAFF.

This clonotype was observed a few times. The CDR3 region is CSSRGTNEKLFF. The CDR3 coding sequence is TGCAGCTCCCGGGGCACCAATGAAAAACTGTTTTTT. The J gene is TRBJ1-4, the V gene TRBV29-1; D may be TRBD1 (5 bases). Germline assignment: CDR1 SQVTM and CDR2 ANQGSEA. V dropped 8 bases and J dropped 5 bases, with 12 bases sitting between them. The CDR3 is 12 amino acids.

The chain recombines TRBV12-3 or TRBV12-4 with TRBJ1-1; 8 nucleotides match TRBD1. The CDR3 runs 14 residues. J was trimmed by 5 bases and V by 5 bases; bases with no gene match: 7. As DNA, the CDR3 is TGTGCCAGCAGTGGACAGGGCCGGGGTACTGAAGCTTTCTTT. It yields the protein CASSGQGRGTEAFF.

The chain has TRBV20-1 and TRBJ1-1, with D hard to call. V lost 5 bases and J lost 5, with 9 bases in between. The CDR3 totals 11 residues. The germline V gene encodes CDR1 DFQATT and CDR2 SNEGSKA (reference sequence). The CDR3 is CSAPEGTEAFF. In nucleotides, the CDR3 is TGCAGTGCTCCCGAGGGAACTGAAGCTTTCTTT.

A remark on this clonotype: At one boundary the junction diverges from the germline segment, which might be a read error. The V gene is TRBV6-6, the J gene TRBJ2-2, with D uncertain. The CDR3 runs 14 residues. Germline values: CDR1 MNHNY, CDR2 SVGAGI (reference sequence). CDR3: CASNYYGRPGELFF. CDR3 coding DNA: TGTGCCAGCAATTACTATGGACGTCCCGGGGAGCTGTTTTTT.

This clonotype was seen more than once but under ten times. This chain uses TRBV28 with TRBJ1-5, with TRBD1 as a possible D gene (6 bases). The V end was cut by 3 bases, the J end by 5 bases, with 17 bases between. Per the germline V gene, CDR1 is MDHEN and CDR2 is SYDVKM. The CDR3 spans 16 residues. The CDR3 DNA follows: TGTGCCAGCAGTTTTAAGTGGGCAGGGGCATATCAGCCCCAGCATTTT. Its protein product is CASSFKWAGAYQPQHF. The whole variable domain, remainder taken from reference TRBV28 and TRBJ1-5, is DVKVTQSSRYLVKRTGEKVFLECVQDMDHENMFWYRQDPGLGLRLIYFSYDVKMKEKGDIPEGYSVSREKKERFSLILESASTNQTSMYLCASSFKWAGAYQPQHFGDGTRLSIL.

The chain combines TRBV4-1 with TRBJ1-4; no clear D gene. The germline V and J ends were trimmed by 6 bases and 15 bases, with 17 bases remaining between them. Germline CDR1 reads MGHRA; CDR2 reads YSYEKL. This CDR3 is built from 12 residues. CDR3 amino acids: CASSATRELLFF. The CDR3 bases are TGCGCCAGCAGTGCTACCCGGGAGCTCTTGTTTTTT.

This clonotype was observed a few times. The CDR3 DNA reads TGCGCCAGCAGATCCTTCGGGGGACAAGAGACCCAGTACTTC. Its translation is CASRSFGGQETQYF. V usage is TRBV5-1 and J usage is TRBJ2-5, with a tentative D call TRBD2 (6 bases). This CDR3 comprises 14 residues. CDR1 SGHRS and CDR2 YFSETQ come from the germline V gene. V was shortened by 5 bases and J by 2 bases, with 13 bases between the two germline ends.

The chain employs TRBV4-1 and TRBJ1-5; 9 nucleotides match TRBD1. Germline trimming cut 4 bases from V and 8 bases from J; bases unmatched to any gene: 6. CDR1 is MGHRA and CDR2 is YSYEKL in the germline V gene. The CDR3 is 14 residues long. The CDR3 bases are TGCGCCAGCAGCCTAGACAGGGGGTCTGAGCCCCAGCATTTT. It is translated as CASSLDRGSEPQHF.

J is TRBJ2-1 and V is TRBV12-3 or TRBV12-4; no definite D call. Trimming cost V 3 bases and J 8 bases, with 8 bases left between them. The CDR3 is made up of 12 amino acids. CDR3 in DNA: TGTGCCAGCAGTTTCTGGCTCGATGAGCAGTTCTTC. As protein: CASSFWLDEQFF.

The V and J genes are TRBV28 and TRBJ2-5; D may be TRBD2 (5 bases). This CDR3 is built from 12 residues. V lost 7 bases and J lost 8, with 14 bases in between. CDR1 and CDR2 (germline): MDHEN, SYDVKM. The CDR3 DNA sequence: TGTGCCAGCAACAACGGTCGGGAAACCCAGTACTTC. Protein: CASNNGRETQYF. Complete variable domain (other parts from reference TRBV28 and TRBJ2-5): DVKVTQSSRYLVKRTGEKVFLECVQDMDHENMFWYRQDPGLGLRLIYFSYDVKMKEKGDIPEGYSVSREKKERFSLILESASTNQTSMYLCASNNGRETQYFGPGTRLLVL.

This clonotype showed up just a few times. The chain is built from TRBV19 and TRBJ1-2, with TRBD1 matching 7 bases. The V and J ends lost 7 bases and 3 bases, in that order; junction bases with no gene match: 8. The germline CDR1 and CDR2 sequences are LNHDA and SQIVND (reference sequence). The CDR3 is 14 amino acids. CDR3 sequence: CASTPGGGYYGYTF. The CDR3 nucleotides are TGTGCCAGTACACCCGGAGGGGGCTACTATGGCTACACCTTC. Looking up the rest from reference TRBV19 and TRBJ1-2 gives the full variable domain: DGGITQSPKYLFRKEGQNVTLSCEQNLNHDAMYWYRQDPGQGLRLIYYSQIVNDFQKGDIAEGYSVSREKKESFPLTVTSAQKNPTAFYLCASTPGGGYYGYTFGSGTRLTVV.

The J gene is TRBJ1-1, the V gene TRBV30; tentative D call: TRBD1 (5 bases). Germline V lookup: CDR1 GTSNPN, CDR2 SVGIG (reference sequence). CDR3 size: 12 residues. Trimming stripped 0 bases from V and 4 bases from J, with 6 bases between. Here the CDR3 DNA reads TGTGCCTGGAGTGTGGGACCCACTGAAGCTTTCTTT. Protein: CAWSVGPTEAFF. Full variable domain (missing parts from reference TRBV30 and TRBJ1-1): SQTIHQWPATLVQPVGSPLSLECTVEGTSNPNLYWYRQAAGRGLQLLFYSVGIGQISSEVPQNLSASRPQDRQFILSSKKLLLSDSGFYLCAWSVGPTEAFFGQGTRLTVV.

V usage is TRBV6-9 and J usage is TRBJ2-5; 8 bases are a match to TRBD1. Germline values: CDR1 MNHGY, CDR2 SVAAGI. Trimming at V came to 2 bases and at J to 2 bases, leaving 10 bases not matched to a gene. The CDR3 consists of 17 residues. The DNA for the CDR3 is TGTGCCAGCAGTTATACGCCTCCCGACAGGGGACAAGAGACCCAGTACTTC. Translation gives CASSYTPPDRGQETQYF.

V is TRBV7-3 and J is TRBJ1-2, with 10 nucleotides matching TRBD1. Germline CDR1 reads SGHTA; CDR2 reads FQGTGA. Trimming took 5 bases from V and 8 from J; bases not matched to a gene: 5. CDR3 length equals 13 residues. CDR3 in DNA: TGTGCCAGCAGCCTTGACAGGGGGCTGGGCTACACCTTC. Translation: CASSLDRGLGYTF.